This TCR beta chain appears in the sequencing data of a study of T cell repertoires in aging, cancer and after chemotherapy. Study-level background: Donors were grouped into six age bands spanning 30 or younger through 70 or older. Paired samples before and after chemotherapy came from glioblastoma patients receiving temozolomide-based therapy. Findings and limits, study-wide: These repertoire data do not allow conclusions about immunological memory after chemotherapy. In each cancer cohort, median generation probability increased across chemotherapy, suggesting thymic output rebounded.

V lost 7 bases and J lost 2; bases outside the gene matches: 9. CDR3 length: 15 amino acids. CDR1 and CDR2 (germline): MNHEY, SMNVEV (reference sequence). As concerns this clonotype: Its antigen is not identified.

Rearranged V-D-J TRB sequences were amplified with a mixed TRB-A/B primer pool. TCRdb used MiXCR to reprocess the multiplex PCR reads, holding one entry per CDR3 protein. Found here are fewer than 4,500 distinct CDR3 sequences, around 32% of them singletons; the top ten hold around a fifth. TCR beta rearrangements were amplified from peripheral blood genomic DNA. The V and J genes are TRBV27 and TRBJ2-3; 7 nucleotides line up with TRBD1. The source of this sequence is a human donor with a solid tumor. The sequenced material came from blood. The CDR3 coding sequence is TGTGCCAGCACCAAGAACAGGGGCCTCACAGATACGCAGTATTTT. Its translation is CASTKNRGLTDTQYF.